Sequencing of this T cell receptor beta chain was carried out in a study of blood T cell repertoires in COVID-19. Original processing notes: Using reference gene primer amplification, nucleated cell counts were estimated. The data were produced by immunoSEQ multiplex PCR, yet TCRdb's version contains in-frame clones alone and is incomplete. That table is the source of V, J and clone size, and D and trimming were worked out from the DNA. The top ten clones hold about 6% of a sample with about 350,000 clones, 85% to 90% of them seen once. Trimming took 4 bases from V and 4 from J, leaving 21 bases between them. The length of the CDR3 is 17 residues. The germline V gene encodes CDR1 SGHRS and CDR2 YFSETQ.

The receptor was derived from a woman between 50 and 59 years old with COVID-19, enrolled during active disease. The chain has TRBV5-1 and TRBJ2-1; tentatively, D is TRBD1 (6 bases). Specimen: peripheral blood. This chain's CDR3 is CASSPRSGQHLYNEQFF. The CDR3 nucleotides are TGCGCCAGCAGCCCACGTTCGGGACAACATCTATACAATGAGCAGTTCTTC.